A single sample gave rise to the 19 T cell receptor beta chains below, sequenced in a study of blood T cell repertoires in COVID-19. The method was immunoSEQ multiplex PCR; TCRdb's version includes in-frame clones alone and lacks a portion of them. The table has approximately 28,000 clones, around two thirds seen once. Sequenced input: peripheral blood. These receptors originate from a man between 60 and 70 years old with active or convalescent COVID-19.

The V call is TRBV11-2, the J call TRBJ1-1, with D possibly matching TRBD1 (6 bases). Trimming cost V 1 base and J 7 bases, with 13 bases left between them. Germline V CDR1 and CDR2: SGHAT, FQNNGV. The CDR3 extends over 14 amino acids. Written as DNA, the CDR3 is TGTGCCAGCAGCTTAGGTCTCAGGGGCGATGAAGCTTTCTTT. This sequence encodes CASSLGLRGDEAFF.

V gene TRBV21-1 combines with J gene TRBJ2-3; the listed D gene, TRBD1, was not tested against the DNA. TRBV21-1 is noted as a pseudogene. The length of the CDR3 is 16 residues. CDR3 in amino acids: CASSKNYRGLTDTQYF. DNA for the CDR3: TGTGCCAGCAGCAAAAATTACAGGGGACTCACAGATACGCAGTATTTT.

A few counts support this clone. The chain employs TRBV27 and TRBJ2-7; a weak D match, TRBD1 (6 bases). CDR1 MNHEY and CDR2 SMNVEV come from the germline V gene (reference sequence). The CDR3 loop spans 12 amino acids. V was clipped by 4 bases and J by 5 bases, with 9 bases between them. The CDR3 is CASSSTGNEQYF. The DNA of the CDR3 is TGTGCCAGCAGTTCCACAGGGAACGAGCAGTACTTC.

V usage is TRBV5-1 and J usage is TRBJ1-3, with D tentatively TRBD1 (6 bases). With 0 bases removed from V and 5 bases from J, the gap between germline ends came to 15 bases. Germline V gene sequence: CDR1 SGHRS, CDR2 YFSETQ. The CDR3 length is 16 residues. Here the CDR3 reads CASSLEGRGERNTIYF. In DNA, the CDR3 is TGCGCCAGCAGCTTGGAAGGCAGGGGTGAGCGAAACACCATATATTTT.

The genes are TRBV5-4 and TRBJ2-1; tentatively, D is TRBD1 (6 bases). Trimming removed 4 bases from V and 8 bases from J, with 19 bases in between. This CDR3 spans 15 amino acids. In germline, CDR1 is SGHNT, CDR2 YYREEE (reference sequence). CDR3 sequence reads: CASSRTGTLRDEQFF. The CDR3 region has the DNA TGTGCCAGCAGCCGCACCGGGACACTTCGGGATGAGCAGTTCTTC.

This rearrangement joins TRBV7-9 to TRBJ2-5; 10 positions agree with TRBD1. Looked up from germline, CDR1 is SEHNR and CDR2 is FQNEAQ (reference sequence). V lost 3 bases to trimming and J lost 4 bases; unmatched junction nucleotides: 8. The CDR3 spans 16 residues. CDR3 coding DNA: TGTGCCAGCAGCTTTGGGGACAGGGGCATGGGAGAGACCCAGTACTTC. It specifies CASSFGDRGMGETQYF. Using reference TRBV7-9 and TRBJ2-5 for the parts outside the CDR3, the full variable domain is DTGVSQNPRHKITKRGQNVTFRCDPISEHNRLYWYRQTLGQGPEFLTYFQNEAQLEKSRLLSDRFSAERPKGSFSTLEIQRTEQGDSAMYLCASSFGDRGMGETQYFGPGTRLLVL.

The chain combines TRBV11-1 with TRBJ2-2, with 7 positions matching TRBD2. V was clipped by 1 base and J by 7 bases; unmatched bases: 6. CDR3 length: 15 amino acids. CDR1 is SGHAT, CDR2 FQDESV, per germline (reference sequence). The CDR3 sequence is CASSLETSNHGELFF. DNA of the CDR3: TGTGCCAGCAGCTTAGAGACTAGCAATCACGGGGAGCTGTTTTTT.

The rearrangement links TRBV7-9 to TRBJ2-1; D is perhaps TRBD2 (6 bases). The V gene's germline CDR1 is SEHNR and CDR2 FQNEAQ (reference sequence). V was clipped by 0 bases and J by 10 bases, with 13 bases between them. The CDR3 length is 14 residues. CDR3 bases: TGTGCCAGCAGCTTAGCGTCGGGGGTGTGGGAGCAGTTCTTC. Translating it yields CASSLASGVWEQFF.

The chain employs TRBV10-3 and TRBJ1-1; D remains ambiguous. The CDR3 runs 13 residues. With 5 bases removed from V and 2 bases from J, the gap between germline ends came to 9 bases. Germline V gene lookup returns CDR1 ENHRY and CDR2 SYGVKD. In nucleotides, the CDR3 is TGTGCCATCAGTCGTGGGCCTAACACTGAAGCTTTCTTT. Translation: CAISRGPNTEAFF.

V usage is TRBV2 and J usage is TRBJ1-1; 7 positions agree with TRBD1. Germline V CDR1 and CDR2: SNHLY, FYNNEI. The CDR3 totals 16 residues. V dropped 5 bases and J dropped 1; count of bases not matched to a gene: 10. The CDR3 DNA reads TGTGCCAGCAGTACCAACGCCGCAGGGGGGAACACTGAAGCTTTCTTT. It translates to CASSTNAAGGNTEAFF.

The chain uses TRBV27 and TRBJ1-4; D not certain. This CDR3 contains 12 residues. Trimming shortened V by 2 bases and J by 10 bases, and 8 bases separated the two germline ends. Germline loops: CDR1 MNHEY, CDR2 SMNVEV (reference sequence). CDR3 amino acids: CASSLKAGKLFF. The CDR3 coding sequence is TGTGCCAGCAGTTTAAAGGCGGGAAAACTGTTTTTT.

This clone ranks as medium-sized. V is TRBV10-2 and J is TRBJ2-5, with TRBD2 identical over 10 bases. This CDR3 is 15 amino acids long. The V segment lost 6 bases and the J segment 5 bases; nucleotides outside the gene matches: 9. CDR1 is WSHSY, CDR2 SAAADI, per germline. The CDR3 loop reads CASRVAGGRGETQYF. The CDR3 DNA is TGCGCCAGCAGGGTAGCGGGAGGCAGAGGGGAGACCCAGTACTTC.

The chain combines TRBV3-1 (or the pseudogene TRBV3-2) with TRBJ2-7; TRBD1 aligns across 9 bases. Per the germline V gene, CDR1 is LGHDT and CDR2 is YNNKEL (reference sequence). The CDR3 runs 18 residues. Trimming removed 5 bases from V and 3 bases from J; junction bases left unmatched: 17. This CDR3 reads CASSKAWNRGRFGYEQYF. Written as DNA, the CDR3 is TGTGCCAGCAGCAAAGCATGGAACAGGGGGCGCTTCGGCTACGAGCAGTACTTC.

The chain recombines TRBV9 with TRBJ2-5; 9 nucleotides align to TRBD1. Losses at the gene ends were 3 bases for V and 4 bases for J; bases not matched to a gene: 4. Per germline, CDR1 SGDLS and CDR2 YYNGEE. The CDR3 extends over 14 amino acids. The CDR3 coding sequence is TGTGCCAGCAGCGGAGGACAGGGGCGAGAGACCCAGTACTTC. Protein product: CASSGGQGRETQYF.

The genes are TRBV19 and TRBJ2-4; TRBD1 matches at 9 bases. The V segment lost 2 bases and the J segment 7 bases; nucleotides outside the gene matches: 6. Per germline, CDR1 LNHDA and CDR2 SQIVND (reference sequence). This CDR3 comprises 15 residues. The CDR3 spells CASSIYGTGMNIQYF. In nucleotides, the CDR3 is TGTGCCAGTAGTATATATGGGACAGGGATGAACATTCAGTACTTC. The entire variable domain, with the rest obtained from reference TRBV19 and TRBJ2-4, is as follows: DGGITQSPKYLFRKEGQNVTLSCEQNLNHDAMYWYRQDPGQGLRLIYYSQIVNDFQKGDIAEGYSVSREKKESFPLTVTSAQKNPTAFYLCASSIYGTGMNIQYFGAGTRLSVL.

This chain connects TRBV10-3 to TRBJ1-5; no definite D call. The CDR3 runs to 9 residues. V lost 8 bases and J lost 9, with 5 bases in between. Germline CDR1 reads ENHRY; CDR2 reads SYGVKD. CDR3 amino acids: CAIFWPQHF. CDR3 DNA: TGTGCCATCTTCTGGCCCCAGCATTTT.

CDR3 in DNA: TGCAGCGCAGACAGAGGCTACTATGGCTACACCTTC. It codes for CSADRGYYGYTF. The chain joins TRBV29-1 to TRBJ1-2; D perhaps matches TRBD1 (5 bases). Germline CDR1 is SQVTM and CDR2 is ANQGSEA. V was shortened by 7 bases and J by 3 bases, with 12 bases between the two germline ends. The CDR3 has 12 residues. The full variable domain, with the rest looked up from reference TRBV29-1 and TRBJ1-2, is SAVISQKPSRDICQRGTSLTIQCQVDSQVTMMFWYRQQPGQSLTLIATANQGSEATYESGFVIDKFPISRPNLTFSTLTVSNMSPEDSSIYLCSADRGYYGYTFGSGTRLTVV.

The gene calls are TRBV5-4 and TRBJ1-2; D perhaps matches TRBD1 (6 bases). The germline V gene encodes CDR1 SGHNT and CDR2 YYREEE (reference sequence). The CDR3 runs to 11 residues. Trimming took 4 bases from V and 5 from J, leaving 6 bases between them. The CDR3 here is CASSQGYGYTF. Written as DNA, the CDR3 is TGTGCCAGCAGCCAGGGGTATGGCTACACCTTC.

V and J are TRBV4-1 and TRBJ2-7, with TRBD2 as a possible D gene (5 bases). The germline gives CDR1 MGHRA, CDR2 YSYEKL. The V end was cut by 3 bases, the J end by 0 bases, with 15 bases between. CDR3 size: 16 residues. This CDR3 is CASSQLPPGSSYEQYF. In nucleotides, the CDR3 is TGCGCCAGCAGCCAGCTACCTCCTGGGAGCTCCTACGAGCAGTACTTC.